These 32 T cell receptor beta chains share one sample of origin, sequenced in a study of cytomegalovirus exposure and HLA in healthy donors. PCR used 60 Vbeta primers and 13 Jbeta primers. The table came from immunoSEQ multiplex PCR; TCRdb's copy has only in-frame clones and leaves some out. The repertoire holds 100,000 to 120,000 clones, 13% to 15% seen once, with roughly 0.8% in the top ten. The material sequenced was PBMCs. The source of these receptors is a female donor in good health and CMV-seronegative.

The chain employs TRBV29-1 and TRBJ2-3; the D gene is possibly TRBD1 (6 bases). This CDR3 region has 14 residues. The ends were cut back, 4 bases at V and 3 bases at J, with 14 bases in the middle. From germline, CDR1 is SQVTM and CDR2 ANQGSEA. In nucleotides, the CDR3 is TGCAGCGTTGGTGGGGGCACGTGGACAGATACGCAGTATTTT. It codes for CSVGGGTWTDTQYF.

This chain uses TRBV18 with TRBJ1-2; 10 bases line up with TRBD1. The V and J ends lost 5 bases and 3 bases, in that order; junction bases with no gene match: 3. Germline CDR1 reads KGHSH; CDR2 reads LQKENI. This CDR3 is 14 amino acids long. This chain's CDR3 is CASSSGTGDYGYTF. The CDR3 DNA reads TGTGCCAGCTCAAGCGGGACAGGGGACTATGGCTACACCTTC.

V usage is TRBV6-5 and J usage is TRBJ1-5, with 10 bases matching TRBD1. With 5 bases clipped from V and 6 bases from J, the junction kept 7 bases outside the gene matches. CDR3 length: 15 amino acids. Germline V gives CDR1 MNHEY, CDR2 SVGAGI. This chain's CDR3 is CASSPGQGSGQPQHF. As DNA, the CDR3 is TGTGCCAGCAGTCCGGGACAGGGGTCGGGTCAGCCCCAGCATTTT.

The V call is TRBV10-3, the J call TRBJ2-7; D is possibly TRBD1 (5 bases). CDR1 ENHRY and CDR2 SYGVKD come from the germline V gene. The CDR3 covers 14 residues. Between the trimmed V and J ends, which lost 5 bases and 3 bases, there was a span of 14 bases. The CDR3 is CAISWSDIYYEQYF. In nucleotides, the CDR3 is TGTGCCATCAGTTGGTCGGACATATACTACGAGCAGTACTTC.

This chain connects TRBV10-2 to TRBJ1-1; 8 positions agree with TRBD1. The germline gives CDR1 WSHSY, CDR2 SAAADI. The CDR3 is 13 residues long. With V trimmed by 7 bases and J by 1 base, 2 bases remained unmatched. CDR3 sequence: CASKDRGNTEAFF. The CDR3, as DNA: TGCGCCAGCAAAGACAGGGGGAACACTGAAGCTTTCTTT.

This clone showed up just a few times. The chain joins TRBV4-3 to TRBJ2-2; TRBD2 might be the D (6 bases). CDR3 length: 15 amino acids. Trimming cost V 5 bases and J 6 bases, with 16 bases left between them. Germline CDR1 and CDR2: LGHNA and YSLEER. The DNA of the CDR3 is TGCGCCAGCAGCTATGTCCTGGGGGGTTCCGGGGAGCTGTTTTTT. This encodes CASSYVLGGSGELFF.

The genes are TRBV4-3 and TRBJ2-1; perhaps TRBD2 as D (5 bases). Germline CDR1 is LGHNA and CDR2 is YSLEER. The CDR3 is made up of 14 amino acids. Trimming stripped 0 bases from V and 9 bases from J, with 12 bases between. CDR3 in amino acids: CASSQDRGYSEQFF. The CDR3 region has the DNA TGCGCCAGCAGCCAAGATCGAGGGTATAGTGAGCAGTTCTTC.

This chain connects TRBV7-9 to TRBJ2-1, with D perhaps TRBD1 (6 bases). V was shortened by 3 bases and J by 7 bases, with 7 bases between the two germline ends. Looked up from germline, CDR1 is SEHNR and CDR2 is FQNEAQ (reference sequence). This CDR3 spans 12 amino acids. The CDR3 DNA reads as TGTGCCAGCAGCTTTGACAGGAATGAGCAGTTCTTC. It specifies CASSFDRNEQFF.

This chain links TRBV6-4 with TRBJ2-5, with 7 bases lining up with TRBD2. Germline V CDR1 and CDR2: MRHNA, SNTAGT. V gave up 7 bases and J gave up 5 bases; unmatched junction bases: 7. The CDR3 spans 13 residues. The CDR3 spells CASTGLDGETQYF. The CDR3 nucleotides are TGTGCCAGCACCGGACTAGACGGGGAGACCCAGTACTTC.

This clone has just a few counts. This chain uses TRBV4-3 with TRBJ2-6, with 7 bases identical to TRBD2. Losses at the gene ends were 0 bases for V and 2 bases for J; bases not matched to a gene: 10. The CDR3 covers 19 residues. Germline CDR1 is LGHNA and CDR2 is YSLEER. The CDR3 protein is CASSQDTWTRSAGANVLTF. Written as DNA, the CDR3 is TGCGCCAGCAGCCAAGATACGTGGACTAGGAGTGCTGGGGCCAACGTCCTGACTTTC.

The V call is TRBV28, the J call TRBJ2-1; 8 bases are shared with TRBD2. This CDR3 has 16 residues. CDR1 and CDR2 from the germline V gene are MDHEN and SYDVKM. The junction had 14 bases not matched to a gene; V was cut back by 5 bases and J by 8 bases. The CDR3 nucleotides read TGTGCCAGCAGTGGGGGGGCTTGGACTAGCCTCCATGAGCAGTTCTTC. Encoded protein: CASSGGAWTSLHEQFF.

The chain has TRBV7-9 and TRBJ2-7, with a tentative D call TRBD1 (6 bases). Germline V gives CDR1 SEHNR, CDR2 FQNEAQ (reference sequence). This CDR3 has 14 amino acids. V lost 5 bases and J lost 2, with 13 bases in between. CDR3 in amino acids: CASSATGRTYEQYF. The CDR3 DNA follows: TGTGCCAGCAGCGCGACAGGTCGGACCTACGAGCAGTACTTC.

This clone was seen a few times. The chain is built from TRBV6-5 and TRBJ1-2; D possibly corresponds to TRBD1 (6 bases). The CDR3 covers 13 residues. Per germline, CDR1 MNHEY and CDR2 SVGAGI. The V and J ends lost 6 bases and 8 bases respectively, with 16 bases between them. CDR3 region: CASSPAGERGYTF. The CDR3 DNA reads as TGTGCCAGCAGCCCAGCAGGGGAGCGGGGCTACACCTTC.

Only a few counts were recorded for this clone. The CDR3 region has the DNA TGTGCCAGCAGCTTAGTAAGGAGCACTGAAGCTTTCTTT. It translates to CASSLVRSTEAFF. The chain recombines TRBV7-9 with TRBJ1-1, with D uncertain. Germline V lookup: CDR1 SEHNR, CDR2 FQNEAQ (reference sequence). Trimming shortened V by 1 base and J by 4 bases, and 7 bases separated the two germline ends. The CDR3 has 13 amino acids.

The rearrangement links TRBV10-1 to TRBJ1-6; maybe TRBD1 (5 bases). Trimming shortened V by 0 bases and J by 6 bases, and 9 bases separated the two germline ends. Germline-derived CDR1 and CDR2 are WNHNN and SYGVQD (reference sequence). There are 15 residues in the CDR3. Written as DNA, the CDR3 is TGCGCCAGCAGTGAGTCCCAGGGCCGTAATTCACCCCTCCACTTT. It translates to CASSESQGRNSPLHF.

There are a few counts of this clone. The genes are TRBV29-1 and TRBJ1-5, with a tentative D call TRBD1 (5 bases). The CDR3 consists of 14 residues. The germline CDR1 and CDR2 sequences are SQVTM and ANQGSEA. The V end was cut by 4 bases, the J end by 3 bases, with 13 bases between. CDR3 sequence reads: CSVGTDSFNQPQHF. CDR3 nucleotides: TGCAGCGTTGGAACCGACAGTTTCAATCAGCCCCAGCATTTT.

The chain combines TRBV19 with TRBJ2-1; 16 nucleotides align to TRBD2. CDR1 and CDR2 from the germline V gene are LNHDA and SQIVND (reference sequence). V shed 6 bases and J 6 bases; nucleotides not matched to a gene: 17. The CDR3 consists of 20 residues. CDR3 DNA: TGTGCCAGTAGGAAATTGAGCCCGGGACTAGCGGGAGGGAATCTCAATGAGCAGTTCTTC. It is translated as CASRKLSPGLAGGNLNEQFF. Full variable domain (missing parts from reference TRBV19 and TRBJ2-1): DGGITQSPKYLFRKEGQNVTLSCEQNLNHDAMYWYRQDPGQGLRLIYYSQIVNDFQKGDIAEGYSVSREKKESFPLTVTSAQKNPTAFYLCASRKLSPGLAGGNLNEQFFGPGTRLTVL.

This clone showed up just a few times. This CDR3 is CASSLVAGSNEKLFF. Here the CDR3 DNA reads TGTGCCAGCAGCTTAGTGGCAGGTTCAAATGAAAAACTGTTTTTT. V is TRBV7-9 and J is TRBJ1-4; no definite D call. There are 15 residues in the CDR3. Germline V CDR1 and CDR2: SEHNR, FQNEAQ (reference sequence). Between the trimmed V and J ends, which lost 1 base and 5 bases, there was a span of 11 bases.

V usage is TRBV7-9 and J usage is TRBJ2-7; D might be TRBD2 (6 bases). The CDR3 extends over 15 amino acids. The V end was cut by 3 bases, the J end by 5 bases, with 17 bases between. Germline assignment: CDR1 SEHNR and CDR2 FQNEAQ (reference sequence). The CDR3 bases are TGTGCCAGCAGCTTTGAGAGACTAGTCTCTAACGAGCAGTACTTC. Translating it yields CASSFERLVSNEQYF.

V usage is TRBV7-2 and J usage is TRBJ2-7, with TRBD2 as a possible D gene (6 bases). In germline, CDR1 is SGHTA, CDR2 FQGNSA. The CDR3 consists of 16 residues. Trimming removed 5 bases at V and 0 bases at J, with 17 bases between. The CDR3 region has the DNA TGTGCCAGCAGCATACGGGGGACTGGAGGCTCCTACGAGCAGTACTTC. It yields the protein CASSIRGTGGSYEQYF.

The sample holds a few counts of this clone. This chain connects TRBV5-1 to TRBJ2-7, with D possibly being TRBD2 (5 bases). Germline V CDR1 and CDR2: SGHRS, YFSETQ. The germline V and J ends were trimmed by 7 bases and 0 bases, with 11 bases remaining between them. There are 13 residues in the CDR3. The CDR3 protein is CASYGLPSYEQYF. CDR3 bases: TGCGCCAGCTATGGACTGCCCTCCTACGAGCAGTACTTC.

The rearrangement uses TRBV7-2 and TRBJ1-6; the D is unclear. There are 17 residues in the CDR3. With 5 bases removed from V and 5 bases from J, the gap between germline ends came to 19 bases. Germline values: CDR1 SGHTA, CDR2 FQGNSA. The CDR3 DNA is TGTGCCAGCAGCCCACACCCGCGGGTCTCAAATAATTCACCCCTCCACTTT. Translated, it gives CASSPHPRVSNNSPLHF.

CDR3 in DNA: TGTGCCAGTACCCTAGGGGGGACTACGGAGCAGTTCTTC. It is translated as CASTLGGTTEQFF. The chain couples TRBV19 to TRBJ2-1; weak D call: TRBD2 (7 bases). Germline CDR1 reads LNHDA; CDR2 reads SQIVND (reference sequence). The ends were cut back, 7 bases at V and 10 bases at J, with 17 bases in the middle. The CDR3 has 13 residues.

V and J are TRBV18 and TRBJ2-2, with unresolved D. This CDR3 spans 16 amino acids. CDR1 and CDR2 from the germline V gene are KGHSH and LQKENI. V was cut by 3 bases and J by 0 bases, with 11 bases left in between. The CDR3, as DNA: TGTGCCAGCTCACCCACCGGTGGTGCGAACACCGGGGAGCTGTTTTTT. Translating gives CASSPTGGANTGELFF.

This chain uses TRBV5-6 with TRBJ1-1; 9 bases match TRBD1. Germline assignment: CDR1 SGHDT and CDR2 YYEEEE. Losses at the gene ends were 4 bases for V and 3 bases for J; bases not matched to a gene: 10. This CDR3 contains 16 residues. CDR3 protein: CASSTGTGYFDTEAFF. The CDR3 bases are TGTGCCAGCAGCACCGGGACAGGGTATTTCGACACTGAAGCTTTCTTT.

This clone was counted between two and nine times. V gene TRBV7-3 combines with J gene TRBJ2-7; D remains unclear. Germline V gives CDR1 SGHTA, CDR2 FQGTGA. The CDR3 is 14 amino acids. The V and J ends lost 1 base and 0 bases respectively, with 7 bases between them. The CDR3 region has the DNA TGTGCCAGCAGCTTAATGGTCGGCTCCTACGAGCAGTACTTC. Residues: CASSLMVGSYEQYF.

The chain has TRBV4-3 and TRBJ1-1; D not resolved. Germline V gives CDR1 LGHNA, CDR2 YSLEER. The V end lost 1 base, the J end lost 4 bases, and 16 bases lay between the germline ends. CDR3 length equals 16 residues. The CDR3 DNA follows: TGCGCCAGCAGCCAAGCCCTGGTAGGAGGGAGCACTGAAGCTTTCTTT. It translates to CASSQALVGGSTEAFF.

This clone was seen a handful of times. The chain has TRBV5-1 and TRBJ2-2; D is undetermined. The CDR3 spans 12 residues. Germline CDR1 reads SGHRS; CDR2 reads YFSETQ. V was clipped by 4 bases and J by 3 bases, with 4 bases between them. CDR3 DNA: TGCGCCAGCAGCCTTCACACCGGGGAGCTGTTTTTT. It yields the protein CASSLHTGELFF. Complete variable domain (other parts from reference TRBV5-1 and TRBJ2-2): KAGVTQTPRYLIKTRGQQVTLSCSPISGHRSVSWYQQTPGQGLQFLFEYFSETQRNKGNFPGRFSGRQFSNSRSEMNVSTLELGDSALYLCASSLHTGELFFGEGSRLTVL.

The genes are TRBV7-3 and TRBJ2-3; D is unresolved. The CDR3 runs to 13 residues. Trimming removed 4 bases from V and 1 base from J, with 6 bases in between. Per the germline V gene, CDR1 is SGHTA and CDR2 is FQGTGA. CDR3 sequence reads: CASSSSRTDTQYF. The CDR3 DNA reads TGTGCCAGCAGCTCTTCCCGCACAGATACGCAGTATTTT.

The chain has TRBV9 and TRBJ2-7; TRBD1 is a possible D gene (5 bases). Trimming removed 0 bases at V and 3 bases at J, with 13 bases between. The CDR3 has 15 residues. The germline V gene encodes CDR1 SGDLS and CDR2 YYNGEE. The CDR3 DNA sequence: TGTGCCAGCAGCGTAGGGGCAGGGATGAACTACGAGCAGTACTTC. Translation gives CASSVGAGMNYEQYF.

In its sample, this clone was seen a few times. This chain uses TRBV5-1 with TRBJ1-4, with D tentatively TRBD1 (6 bases). Trimming stripped 0 bases from V and 0 bases from J, with 9 bases between. Germline V lookup: CDR1 SGHRS, CDR2 YFSETQ. The CDR3 covers 16 residues. This chain's CDR3 is CASSLGDTTTNEKLFF. CDR3 sequence (DNA): TGCGCCAGCAGCTTGGGGGACACCACAACTAATGAAAAACTGTTTTTT. The full variable domain, rest sourced from reference TRBV5-1 and TRBJ1-4, is KAGVTQTPRYLIKTRGQQVTLSCSPISGHRSVSWYQQTPGQGLQFLFEYFSETQRNKGNFPGRFSGRQFSNSRSEMNVSTLELGDSALYLCASSLGDTTTNEKLFFGSGTQLSVL.

This clone was counted a few times. V is TRBV28 and J is TRBJ1-2; maybe TRBD1 (6 bases). The germline V and J ends were trimmed by 6 bases and 4 bases, with 9 bases remaining between them. CDR3 length: 12 residues. CDR1 and CDR2 from the germline V gene are MDHEN and SYDVKM. CDR3 loop: CASSRGFYGYTF. As DNA, the CDR3 is TGTGCCAGCAGCAGGGGATTCTATGGCTACACCTTC.